This TCR beta chain was observed in a study of shared clonotypes between healthy human individuals. The overall study: Aged between 18 and 49, the donors were a couple of women and three men.

Negatively enriched CD4+ T cells were divided by CD45RA into naive and memory. This clone appeared once. The same CDR3 also results from other DNA sequences found in this sample. Trimming stripped 4 bases from V and 3 bases from J, with 8 bases between. CDR3 length equals 13 residues. Germline assignment: CDR1 LNHDA and CDR2 SQIVND (reference sequence). The method was immunoSEQ multiplex PCR; TCRdb's version includes in-frame clones alone and lacks a portion of them. This sample has 1.4 million to 1.5 million clones, with roughly 96% found just once. The chain recombines TRBV19 with TRBJ2-3, with a weak D call TRBD2 (6 bases). The sample was naive CD4+ T cells sorted from blood. Subset in this sample: CD45RA+ positively selected. The sequence was collected from a man aged 25 to 40 in good health. DNA of the CDR3: TGTGCCAGTAGTACGCGGGGTACAGATACGCAGTATTTT. Its protein product is CASSTRGTDTQYF. Drawing the rest from reference TRBV19 and TRBJ2-3, the complete variable domain is DGGITQSPKYLFRKEGQNVTLSCEQNLNHDAMYWYRQDPGQGLRLIYYSQIVNDFQKGDIAEGYSVSREKKESFPLTVTSAQKNPTAFYLCASSTRGTDTQYFGPGTRLTVL.